The 11 T cell receptor beta chains listed next were all sequenced from one sample in a study of T cell responses to AZD1222 COVID-19 vaccine. The table came from immunoSEQ multiplex PCR; TCRdb's copy has only in-frame clones and leaves some out. The sample records about 120,000 clones, roughly nine tenths being singletons. The specimen was peripheral blood, collected 28 days after the second AZD1222 dose. The source of these receptors is an adult who received the AZD1222 COVID-19 vaccine.

The rearrangement uses TRBV19 and TRBJ1-3; 7 bases are a match to TRBD1. The CDR3 totals 12 residues. Per the germline V gene, CDR1 is LNHDA and CDR2 is SQIVND (reference sequence). V was clipped by 9 bases and J by 9 bases; unmatched bases: 8. CDR3 protein: CARNDRDSTIYF. The CDR3 bases are TGTGCCAGAAACGACAGGGATAGCACCATATATTTT.

In DNA, the CDR3 is TGCGCCAGCAGCTTTACGGGGAACACTGAAGCTTTCTTT. It encodes CASSFTGNTEAFF. The chain is built from TRBV5-1 and TRBJ1-1; D call uncertain. Per germline, CDR1 SGHRS and CDR2 YFSETQ. The CDR3 extends over 13 amino acids. V lost 2 bases, J lost 1 base, and 6 bases lay in between.

The chain has TRBV29-1 and TRBJ2-5; D not resolved. Trimming removed 5 bases from V and 4 bases from J, with 11 bases in between. This CDR3 region has 12 residues. The germline V gene encodes CDR1 SQVTM and CDR2 ANQGSEA. For the CDR3, the DNA is TGCAGCGTTAATTCCTGGGGAGAGACCCAGTACTTC. Protein: CSVNSWGETQYF.

The rearrangement links TRBV6-5 to TRBJ2-7; D unresolved. Germline CDR1 is MNHEY and CDR2 is SVGAGI. V lost 6 bases to trimming and J lost 2 bases, with 17 bases between them. There are 15 residues in the CDR3. CDR3 in amino acids: CASRGKFKITYEQYF. In DNA form, the CDR3 reads TGTGCCAGCAGGGGAAAATTTAAAATTACCTACGAGCAGTACTTC.

The rearrangement uses TRBV6-5 and TRBJ1-1; D might be TRBD1 (5 bases). This CDR3 comprises 13 residues. Looked up from germline, CDR1 is MNHEY and CDR2 is SVGAGI. Trimming shortened V by 7 bases and J by 7 bases, and 16 bases separated the two germline ends. CDR3 sequence (DNA): TGTGCCAGCACCGTTCTGGGGCCCGATGAAGCTTTCTTT. As protein: CASTVLGPDEAFF.

The chain is built from TRBV29-1 and TRBJ1-4; possible D gene TRBD1, 5 bases. Germline CDR1 and CDR2: SQVTM and ANQGSEA. The germline V and J ends were trimmed by 6 bases and 8 bases, with 10 bases remaining between them. CDR3 length: 11 residues. CDR3: CSVGTVEKLFF. Here the CDR3 DNA reads TGCAGCGTAGGGACCGTGGAAAAACTGTTTTTT.

The gene calls are TRBV11-3 and TRBJ2-1; TRBD2 agrees at 7 bases. CDR1 is SGHNT and CDR2 is YENEEA in the germline V gene. J was trimmed by 4 bases and V by 1 base; bases with no gene match: 10. The CDR3 spans 17 residues. This CDR3 reads CASSLGAGVTVYNEQFF. CDR3 bases: TGTGCCAGCAGCTTAGGGGCGGGAGTGACTGTGTACAATGAGCAGTTCTTC.

The chain joins TRBV2 to TRBJ1-6, with D unclear. The germline V gene encodes CDR1 SNHLY and CDR2 FYNNEI. This CDR3 spans 15 amino acids. The V end was cut by 4 bases, the J end by 0 bases, with 7 bases between. CDR3 sequence: CASSVGSSYNSPLHF. CDR3 in DNA: TGTGCCAGCAGTGTGGGGAGCTCCTATAATTCACCCCTCCACTTT.

This chain links TRBV10-3 with TRBJ2-7; D possibly uses TRBD1 or TRBD2 (5 bases each). The V gene's germline CDR1 is ENHRY and CDR2 SYGVKD. The CDR3 contains 14 residues. V was cut by 5 bases and J by 3 bases, with 14 bases left in between. CDR3: CAISPGDGNYEQYF. The CDR3, as DNA: TGTGCCATCAGTCCCGGGGACGGCAACTACGAGCAGTACTTC.

The chain carries TRBV4-2 and TRBJ2-7; D is unresolved. CDR3 size: 20 residues. The V end was cut by 0 bases, the J end by 1 base, with 25 bases between. Germline V gives CDR1 LGHNA, CDR2 YNFKEQ. The CDR3 loop is CASSQELYVGRLRSSYEQYF. CDR3 DNA sequence: TGTGCCAGCAGCCAAGAACTGTACGTCGGCAGACTCCGCTCATCCTACGAGCAGTACTTC.

The rearrangement uses TRBV20-1 and TRBJ2-1, with D uncertain. The CDR3 has 10 residues. Germline V gene data show CDR1 as DFQATT and CDR2 as SNEGSKA (reference sequence). Trimming removed 7 bases from V and 5 bases from J, with 6 bases in between. CDR3 sequence (DNA): TGCAGTGTATATGACAATGAGCAGTTCTTC. Translation gives CSVYDNEQFF.